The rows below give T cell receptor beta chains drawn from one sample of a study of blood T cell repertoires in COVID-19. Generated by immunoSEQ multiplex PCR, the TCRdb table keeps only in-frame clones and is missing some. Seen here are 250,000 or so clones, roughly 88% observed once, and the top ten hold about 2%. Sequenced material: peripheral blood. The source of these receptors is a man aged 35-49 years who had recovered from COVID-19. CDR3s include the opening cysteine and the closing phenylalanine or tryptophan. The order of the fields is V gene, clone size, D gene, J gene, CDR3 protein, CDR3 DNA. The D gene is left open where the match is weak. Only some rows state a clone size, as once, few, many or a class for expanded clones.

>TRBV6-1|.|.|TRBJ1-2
CASSPKLYGYTF
TGTGCCAGCAGTCCGAAGCTCTATGGCTACACCTTC
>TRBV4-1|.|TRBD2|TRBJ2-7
CASSRGGGVGTYEQYF
TGCGCCAGCAGCCGCGGGGGGGGCGTCGGCACCTACGAGCAGTACTTC
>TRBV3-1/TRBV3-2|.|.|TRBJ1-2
CASSQAQAFYGYTF
TGTGCCAGCAGCCAAGCCCAGGCGTTCTATGGCTACACCTTC
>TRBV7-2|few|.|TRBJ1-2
CASSFYGSGYTF
TGTGCCAGCAGCTTCTACGGGAGCGGCTACACCTTC
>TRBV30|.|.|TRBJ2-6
CAWSVRTRKKGANVLTF
TGTGCCTGGAGTGTACGAACGAGGAAAAAGGGGGCCAACGTCCTGACTTTC
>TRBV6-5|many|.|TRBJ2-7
CASRSWSSSYEQYF
TGTGCCAGCAGGTCGTGGTCGAGCTCCTACGAGCAGTACTTC
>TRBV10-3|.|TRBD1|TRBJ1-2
CAISDQRGTGTPSNGYTF
TGTGCCATCAGTGATCAGAGGGGGACAGGGACCCCCTCGAATGGCTACACCTTC
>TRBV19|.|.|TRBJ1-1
CASTETGNTEAFF
TGTGCCAGTACCGAGACAGGAAACACTGAAGCTTTCTTT
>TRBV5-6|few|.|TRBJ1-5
CASSFGVGQPQHF
TGTGCCAGCAGCTTCGGGGTTGGGCAGCCCCAGCATTTT
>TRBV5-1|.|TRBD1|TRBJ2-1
CASSLNTGVVNEQFF
TGCGCCAGCAGCTTAAACACAGGGGTGGTCAATGAGCAGTTCTTC
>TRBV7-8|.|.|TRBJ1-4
CASSLRDINEKLFF
TGTGCCAGCAGCTTACGGGACATTAATGAAAAACTGTTTTTT
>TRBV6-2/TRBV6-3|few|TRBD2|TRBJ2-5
CASSPLFSGDEETQYF
TGTGCCAGCAGTCCCCTTTTCAGCGGGGACGAAGAGACCCAGTACTTC
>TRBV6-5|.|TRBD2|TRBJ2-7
CASSYREGEQYF
TGTGCCAGCAGTTACCGGGAGGGCGAGCAGTACTTC
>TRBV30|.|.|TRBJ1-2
CAWSLGVGNYGYTF
TGTGCCTGGAGCCTAGGGGTGGGAAACTATGGCTACACCTTC
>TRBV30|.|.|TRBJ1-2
CAQRGGNYGYTF
TGTGCCCAGAGGGGGGGTAACTATGGCTACACCTTC
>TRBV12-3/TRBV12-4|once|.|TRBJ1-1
CASSPRVGEAFF
TGTGCCAGCAGTCCCAGGGTTGGTGAAGCTTTCTTT
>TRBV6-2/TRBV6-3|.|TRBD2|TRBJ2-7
CASSRLAPPHEQYF
TGTGCCAGCAGCCGACTAGCACCCCCCCACGAGCAGTACTTC
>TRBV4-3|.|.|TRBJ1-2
CASSQEVFAGVTYGYTF
TGCGCCAGCAGCCAAGAAGTGTTCGCCGGGGTTACCTATGGCTACACCTTC
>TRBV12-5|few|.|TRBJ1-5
CASGFRLGDQPQHF
TGTGCTAGTGGTTTCCGACTGGGAGATCAGCCCCAGCATTTT
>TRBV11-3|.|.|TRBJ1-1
CASSPQGYTEAFF
TGTGCCAGCAGCCCGCAGGGATACACTGAAGCTTTCTTT
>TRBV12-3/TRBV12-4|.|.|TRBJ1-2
CASSHLERDGYTF
TGTGCCAGCAGTCACCTAGAGCGGGATGGCTACACCTTC
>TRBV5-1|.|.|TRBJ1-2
CASSLGSSGVGISNYGYTF
TGCGCCAGCAGCTTGGGTTCCTCGGGGGTTGGGATTTCCAACTATGGCTACACCTTC
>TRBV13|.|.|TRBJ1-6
CASSSSQGPYNSPLHF
TGTGCCAGCAGCTCTTCGCAGGGCCCCTATAATTCACCCCTCCACTTT
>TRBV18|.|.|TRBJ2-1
CASSPRGGLGEQFF
TGTGCCAGCTCACCAAGGGGGGGACTCGGGGAGCAGTTCTTC
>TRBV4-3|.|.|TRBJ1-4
CASSQGDFPGREKLFF
TGCGCCAGCAGCCAGGGGGACTTCCCCGGAAGGGAAAAACTGTTTTTT
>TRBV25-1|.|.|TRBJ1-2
CASSEFTEVYGYTF
TGTGCCAGCAGTGAATTTACGGAGGTCTATGGCTACACCTTC
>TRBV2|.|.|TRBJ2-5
CASSDANELGETQYF
TGTGCCAGCAGTGATGCAAATGAGCTCGGGGAGACCCAGTACTTC
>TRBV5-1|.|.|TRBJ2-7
CASSLVLASLPEQYF
TGCGCCAGCAGCTTGGTTCTAGCGTCTCTTCCCGAGCAGTACTTC
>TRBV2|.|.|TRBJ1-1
CASSDRQADTEAFF
TGTGCCAGCAGTGACAGACAGGCGGACACTGAAGCTTTCTTT
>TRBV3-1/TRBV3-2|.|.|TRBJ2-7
CASSISRTVREQYF
TGTGCCAGCAGCATTAGTCGGACAGTCCGCGAGCAGTACTTC
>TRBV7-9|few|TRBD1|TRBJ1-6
CASSSTGASPLHF
TGTGCCAGCAGCTCGACAGGGGCCTCACCCCTCCACTTT
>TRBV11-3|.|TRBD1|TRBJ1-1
CASSAAGTGNTEAFF
TGTGCCAGCAGCGCAGCCGGGACAGGGAACACTGAAGCTTTCTTT
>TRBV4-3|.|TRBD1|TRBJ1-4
CASSQDRAKSEKLFF
TGCGCCAGCAGCCAGGACAGGGCTAAGAGTGAAAAACTGTTTTTT
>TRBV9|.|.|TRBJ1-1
CASSREVLDTEAFF
TGTGCCAGCAGCCGGGAGGTATTGGACACTGAAGCTTTCTTT
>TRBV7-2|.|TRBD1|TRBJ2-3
CASSRGQGRTDTQYF
TGTGCCAGCAGCCGCGGACAGGGGAGGACAGATACGCAGTATTTT
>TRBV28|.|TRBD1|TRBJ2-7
CASSPGQDYEQYF
TGTGCCAGCAGTCCAGGACAGGACTACGAGCAGTACTTC
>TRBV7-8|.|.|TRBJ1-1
CASSFNRDTEAFF
TGTGCCAGCAGTTTTAACAGGGACACTGAAGCTTTCTTT
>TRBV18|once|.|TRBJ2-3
CASSPELGTDTQYF
TGTGCCAGCTCACCGGAGTTAGGCACAGATACGCAGTATTTT
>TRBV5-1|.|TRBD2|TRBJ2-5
CASSVGTSRETQYF
TGCGCCAGCAGCGTTGGGACTAGCCGAGAGACCCAGTACTTC
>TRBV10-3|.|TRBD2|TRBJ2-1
CAISESVGGGSYNEQFF
TGTGCCATCAGTGAGTCTGTTGGCGGGGGTTCCTACAATGAGCAGTTCTTC
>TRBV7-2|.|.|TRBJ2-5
CASSFRTGETQYF
TGTGCCAGCAGCTTTAGAACAGGGGAGACCCAGTACTTC
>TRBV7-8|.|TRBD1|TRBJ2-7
CASSRSGDRGDEQYF
TGTGCCAGCAGCAGATCCGGGGACAGGGGGGACGAGCAGTACTTC
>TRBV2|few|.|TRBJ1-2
CASSGRQLYNYGYTF
TGTGCCAGCAGTGGAAGACAGCTTTATAACTATGGCTACACCTTC
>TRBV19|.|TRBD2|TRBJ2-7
CASSSNSGAPDEQYF
TGTGCCAGTAGTTCTAATAGCGGGGCCCCTGACGAGCAGTACTTC
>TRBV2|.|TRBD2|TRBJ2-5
CASSGLAGGYQETQYF
TGTGCCAGCAGTGGGCTAGCGGGGGGGTACCAAGAGACCCAGTACTTC
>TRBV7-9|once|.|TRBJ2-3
CASMSDTQYF
TGTGCCAGCATGTCGGATACGCAGTATTTT